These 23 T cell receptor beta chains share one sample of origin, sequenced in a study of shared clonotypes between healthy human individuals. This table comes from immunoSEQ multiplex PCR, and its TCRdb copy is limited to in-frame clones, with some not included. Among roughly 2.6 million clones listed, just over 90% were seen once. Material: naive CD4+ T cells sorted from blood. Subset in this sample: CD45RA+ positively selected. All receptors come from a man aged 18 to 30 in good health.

The CDR3 DNA reads as TGTGCCGTCTCTAGCGGGAGGGCGACCGGGGAGCTGTTTTTT. It translates to CAVSSGRATGELFF. The V and J genes are TRBV19 and TRBJ2-2, with 12 positions matching TRBD2. Losses at the gene ends were 11 bases for V and 5 bases for J; bases not matched to a gene: 6. The CDR3 covers 14 residues. Germline V CDR1 and CDR2: LNHDA, SQIVND (reference sequence).

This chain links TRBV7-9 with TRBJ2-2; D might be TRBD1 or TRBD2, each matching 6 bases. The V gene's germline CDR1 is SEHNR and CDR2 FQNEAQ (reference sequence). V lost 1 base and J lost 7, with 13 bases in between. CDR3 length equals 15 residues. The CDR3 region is CASSLVAQGGGELFF. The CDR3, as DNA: TGTGCCAGCAGCTTAGTTGCACAGGGAGGCGGGGAGCTGTTTTTT.

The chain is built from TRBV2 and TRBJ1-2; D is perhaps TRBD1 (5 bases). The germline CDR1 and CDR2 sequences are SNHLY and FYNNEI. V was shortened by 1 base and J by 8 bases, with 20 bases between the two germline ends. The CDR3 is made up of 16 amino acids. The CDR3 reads CASSEDRAKAGRGYTF. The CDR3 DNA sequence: TGTGCCAGCAGTGAAGACCGAGCGAAAGCAGGGAGAGGCTACACCTTC.

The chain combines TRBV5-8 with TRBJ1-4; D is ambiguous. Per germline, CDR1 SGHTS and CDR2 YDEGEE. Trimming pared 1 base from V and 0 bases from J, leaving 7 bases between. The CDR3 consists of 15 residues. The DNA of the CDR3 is TGTGCCAGCAGCTTGTTTCGCGCAACTAATGAAAAACTGTTTTTT. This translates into CASSLFRATNEKLFF.

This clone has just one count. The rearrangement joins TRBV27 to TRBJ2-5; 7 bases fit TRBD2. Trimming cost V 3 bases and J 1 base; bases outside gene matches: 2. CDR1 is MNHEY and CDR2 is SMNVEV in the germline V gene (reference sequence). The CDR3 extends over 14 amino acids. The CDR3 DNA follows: TGTGCCAGCAGTTTGTCGGGGGGCCAAGAGACCCAGTACTTC. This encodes CASSLSGGQETQYF.

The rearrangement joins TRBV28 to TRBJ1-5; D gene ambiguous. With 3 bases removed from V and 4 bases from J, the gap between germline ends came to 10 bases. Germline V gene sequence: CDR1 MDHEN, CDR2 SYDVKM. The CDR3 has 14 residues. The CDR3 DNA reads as TGTGCCAGCAGTTTCGGAATTAGTAATCAGCCCCAGCATTTT. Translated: CASSFGISNQPQHF.

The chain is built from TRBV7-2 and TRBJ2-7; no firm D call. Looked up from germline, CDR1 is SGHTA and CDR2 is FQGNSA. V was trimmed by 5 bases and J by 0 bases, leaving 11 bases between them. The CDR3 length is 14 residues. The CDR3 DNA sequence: TGTGCCAGCAGCCCACAGTCGTCCTCCTACGAGCAGTACTTC. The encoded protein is CASSPQSSSYEQYF.

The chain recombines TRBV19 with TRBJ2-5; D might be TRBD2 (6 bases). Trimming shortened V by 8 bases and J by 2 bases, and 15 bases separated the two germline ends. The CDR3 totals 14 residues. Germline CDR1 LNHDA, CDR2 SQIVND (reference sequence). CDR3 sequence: CASSPDYIQETQYF. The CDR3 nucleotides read TGTGCCAGTTCCCCGGACTACATTCAAGAGACCCAGTACTTC.

The CDR3, as DNA: TGTGCTAGTGGTTACGACAGAAACTATGGCTACACCTTC. Translated: CASGYDRNYGYTF. V gene TRBV12-5 combines with J gene TRBJ1-2; perhaps TRBD1 as D (5 bases). The CDR3 is 13 residues long. CDR1 is LGHNT, CDR2 FRNRAP, per germline. Trimming cost V 4 bases and J 2 bases, with 8 bases left between them.

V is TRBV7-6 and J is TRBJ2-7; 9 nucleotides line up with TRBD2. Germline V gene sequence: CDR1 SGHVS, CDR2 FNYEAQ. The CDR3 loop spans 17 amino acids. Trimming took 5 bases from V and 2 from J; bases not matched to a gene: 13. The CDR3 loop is CASSAQLAGPTTYEQYF. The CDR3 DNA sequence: TGTGCCAGCAGCGCCCAGCTAGCGGGGCCGACTACCTACGAGCAGTACTTC.

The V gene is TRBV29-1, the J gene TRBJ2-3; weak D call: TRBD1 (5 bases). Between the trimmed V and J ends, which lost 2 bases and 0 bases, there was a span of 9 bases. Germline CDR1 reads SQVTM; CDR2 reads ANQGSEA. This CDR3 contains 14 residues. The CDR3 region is CSVELGPSTDTQYF. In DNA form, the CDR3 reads TGCAGCGTTGAATTGGGGCCGAGCACAGATACGCAGTATTTT.

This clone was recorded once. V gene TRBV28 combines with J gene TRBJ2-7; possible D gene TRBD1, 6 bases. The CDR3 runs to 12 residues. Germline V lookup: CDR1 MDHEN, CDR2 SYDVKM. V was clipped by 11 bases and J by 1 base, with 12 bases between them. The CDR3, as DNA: TGTGCCGGGGGCAGGTCGTCCTACGAGCAGTACTTC. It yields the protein CAGGRSSYEQYF. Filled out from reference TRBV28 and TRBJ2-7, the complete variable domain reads DVKVTQSSRYLVKRTGEKVFLECVQDMDHENMFWYRQDPGLGLRLIYFSYDVKMKEKGDIPEGYSVSREKKERFSLILESASTNQTSMYLCAGGRSSYEQYFGPGTRLTVT.

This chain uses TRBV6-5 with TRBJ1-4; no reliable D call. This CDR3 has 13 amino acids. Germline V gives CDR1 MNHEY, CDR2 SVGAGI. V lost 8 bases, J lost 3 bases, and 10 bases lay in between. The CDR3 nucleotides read TGTGCCAGCCACGCTCAGGCTAATGAAAAACTGTTTTTT. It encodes CASHAQANEKLFF.

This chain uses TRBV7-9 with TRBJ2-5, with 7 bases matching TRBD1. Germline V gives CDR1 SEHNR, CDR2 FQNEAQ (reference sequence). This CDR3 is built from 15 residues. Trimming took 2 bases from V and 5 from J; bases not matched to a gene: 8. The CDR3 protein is CASSLTTGSGETQYF. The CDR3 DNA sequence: TGTGCCAGCAGCTTAACGACAGGGTCTGGGGAGACCCAGTACTTC.

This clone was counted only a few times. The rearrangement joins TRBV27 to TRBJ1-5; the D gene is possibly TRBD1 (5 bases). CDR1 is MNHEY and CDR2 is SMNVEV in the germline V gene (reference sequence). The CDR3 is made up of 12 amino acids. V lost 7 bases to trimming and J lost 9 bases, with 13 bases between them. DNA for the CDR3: TGTGCCAGCAAAAGGGGAGGAGCGCCCCAGCATTTT. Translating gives CASKRGGAPQHF.

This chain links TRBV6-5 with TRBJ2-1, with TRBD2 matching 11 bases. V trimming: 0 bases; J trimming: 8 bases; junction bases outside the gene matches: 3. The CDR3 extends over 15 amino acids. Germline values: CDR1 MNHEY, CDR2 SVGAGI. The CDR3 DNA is TGTGCCAGCAGTTACTCTAGCGGGAGGGGTTATGAGCAGTTCTTC. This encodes CASSYSSGRGYEQFF.

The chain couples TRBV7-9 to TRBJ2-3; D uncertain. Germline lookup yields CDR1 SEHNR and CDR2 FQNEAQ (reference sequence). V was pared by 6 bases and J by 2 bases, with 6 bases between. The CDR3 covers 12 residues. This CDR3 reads CASRDDTDTQYF. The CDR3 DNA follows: TGTGCCAGCAGGGACGACACAGATACGCAGTATTTT.

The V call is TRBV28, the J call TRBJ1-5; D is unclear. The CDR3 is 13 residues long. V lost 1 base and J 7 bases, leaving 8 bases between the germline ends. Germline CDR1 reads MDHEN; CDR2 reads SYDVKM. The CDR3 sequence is CASSLSLWQPQHF. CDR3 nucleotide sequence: TGTGCCAGCAGTTTATCTCTGTGGCAGCCCCAGCATTTT.

The CDR3 is CASSSTGGGEQYF. CDR3 nucleotides: TGTGCCAGCAGTTCGACAGGCGGAGGCGAGCAGTACTTC. V and J are TRBV2 and TRBJ2-7; the D gene is possibly TRBD1 (6 bases). This CDR3 spans 13 amino acids. The germline V and J ends were trimmed by 5 bases and 6 bases, with 14 bases remaining between them. Germline lookup yields CDR1 SNHLY and CDR2 FYNNEI.

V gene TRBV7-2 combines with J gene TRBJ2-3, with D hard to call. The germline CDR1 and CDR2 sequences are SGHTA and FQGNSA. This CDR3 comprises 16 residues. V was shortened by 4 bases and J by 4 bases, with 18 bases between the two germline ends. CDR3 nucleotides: TGTGCCAGCAGCTCCTACGGGCTTCCCGTCGCAGATACGCAGTATTTT. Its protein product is CASSSYGLPVADTQYF.

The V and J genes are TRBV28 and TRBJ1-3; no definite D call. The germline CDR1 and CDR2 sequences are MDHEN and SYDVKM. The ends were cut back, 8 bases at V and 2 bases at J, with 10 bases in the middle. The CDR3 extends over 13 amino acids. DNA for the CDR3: TGTGCCAGCCAGGAGGTAGCTGGAAACACCATATATTTT. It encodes CASQEVAGNTIYF.

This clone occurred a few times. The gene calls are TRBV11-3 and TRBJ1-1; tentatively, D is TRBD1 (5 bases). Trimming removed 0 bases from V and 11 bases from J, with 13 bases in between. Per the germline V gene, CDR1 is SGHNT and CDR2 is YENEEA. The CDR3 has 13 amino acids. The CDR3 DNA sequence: TGTGCCAGCAGCTTAGATCGGGGGTCGGGCGCTTTCTTT. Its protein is CASSLDRGSGAFF.

The CDR3 is CASRPNTGELFF. Written as DNA, the CDR3 is TGTGCCAGCAGACCGAACACCGGGGAGCTGTTTTTT. The rearrangement joins TRBV28 to TRBJ2-2; D ambiguous. Between the trimmed V and J ends, which lost 6 bases and 0 bases, there was a span of 2 bases. Per germline, CDR1 MDHEN and CDR2 SYDVKM. The length of the CDR3 is 12 residues.